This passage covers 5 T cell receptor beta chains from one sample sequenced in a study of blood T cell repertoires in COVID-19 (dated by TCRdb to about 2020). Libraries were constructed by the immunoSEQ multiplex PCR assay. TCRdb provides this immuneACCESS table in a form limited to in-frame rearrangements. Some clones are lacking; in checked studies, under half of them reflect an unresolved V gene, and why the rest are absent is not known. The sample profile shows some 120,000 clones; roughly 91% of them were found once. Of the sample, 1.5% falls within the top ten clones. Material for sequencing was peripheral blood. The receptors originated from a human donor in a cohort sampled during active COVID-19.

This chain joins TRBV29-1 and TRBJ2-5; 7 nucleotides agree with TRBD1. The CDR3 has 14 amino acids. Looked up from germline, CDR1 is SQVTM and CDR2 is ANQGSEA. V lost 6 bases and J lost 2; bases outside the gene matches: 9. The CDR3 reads CSVSRDRKQETQYF. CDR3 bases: TGCAGCGTGAGTCGGGACAGAAAACAAGAGACCCAGTACTTC.

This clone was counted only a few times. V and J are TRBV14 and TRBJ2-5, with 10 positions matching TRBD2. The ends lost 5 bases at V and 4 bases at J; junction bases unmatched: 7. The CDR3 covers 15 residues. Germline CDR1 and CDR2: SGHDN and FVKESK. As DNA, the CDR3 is TGTGCCAGCAGCATATTTAGCGGGAGGCCAGAGACCCAGTACTTC. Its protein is CASSIFSGRPETQYF.

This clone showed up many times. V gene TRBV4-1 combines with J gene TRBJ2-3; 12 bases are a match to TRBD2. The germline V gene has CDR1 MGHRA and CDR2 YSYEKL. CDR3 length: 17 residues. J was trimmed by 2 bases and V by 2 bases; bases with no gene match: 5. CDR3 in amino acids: CASSQSSGRAYTDTQYF. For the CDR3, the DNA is TGCGCCAGCAGCCAATCTAGCGGGAGGGCCTACACAGATACGCAGTATTTT.

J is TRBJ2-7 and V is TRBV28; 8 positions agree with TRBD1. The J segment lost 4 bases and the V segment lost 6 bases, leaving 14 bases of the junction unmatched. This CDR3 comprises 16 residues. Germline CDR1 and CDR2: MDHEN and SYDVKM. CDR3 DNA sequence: TGTGCCAGCAGGAAAATAGGGTCGGACAGGGTATACGAGCAGTACTTC. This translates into CASRKIGSDRVYEQYF. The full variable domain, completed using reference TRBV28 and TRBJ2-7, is DVKVTQSSRYLVKRTGEKVFLECVQDMDHENMFWYRQDPGLGLRLIYFSYDVKMKEKGDIPEGYSVSREKKERFSLILESASTNQTSMYLCASRKIGSDRVYEQYFGPGTRLTVT.

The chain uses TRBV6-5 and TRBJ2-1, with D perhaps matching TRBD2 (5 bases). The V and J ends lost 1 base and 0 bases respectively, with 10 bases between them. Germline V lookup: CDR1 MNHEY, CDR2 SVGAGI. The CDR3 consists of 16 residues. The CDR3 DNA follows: TGTGCCAGCAGTTACTTCGGGGAGAGCTCCTACAATGAGCAGTTCTTC. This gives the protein CASSYFGESSYNEQFF.